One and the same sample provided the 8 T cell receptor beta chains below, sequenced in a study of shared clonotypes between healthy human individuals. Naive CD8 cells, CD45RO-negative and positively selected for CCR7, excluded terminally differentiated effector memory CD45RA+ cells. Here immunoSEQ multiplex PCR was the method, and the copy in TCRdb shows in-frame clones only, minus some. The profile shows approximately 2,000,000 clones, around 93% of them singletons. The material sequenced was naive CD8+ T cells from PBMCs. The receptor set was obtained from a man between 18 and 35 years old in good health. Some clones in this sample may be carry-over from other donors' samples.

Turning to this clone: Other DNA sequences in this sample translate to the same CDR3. The CDR3 here is CASSLAGEADTQYF. CDR3 bases: TGTGCCAGCAGTTTAGCGGGAGAAGCAGATACGCAGTATTTT. The chain combines TRBV28 with TRBJ2-3, with TRBD2 matching over 7 bases. The CDR3 is 14 amino acids. J was trimmed by 4 bases and V by 2 bases; bases with no gene match: 3. The germline V gene encodes CDR1 MDHEN and CDR2 SYDVKM.

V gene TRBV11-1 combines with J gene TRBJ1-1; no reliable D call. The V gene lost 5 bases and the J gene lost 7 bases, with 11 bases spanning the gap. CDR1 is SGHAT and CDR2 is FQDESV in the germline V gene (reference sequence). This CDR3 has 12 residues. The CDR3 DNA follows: TGTGCCAGCAGCCAAGATGGGGTTGAAGCTTTCTTT. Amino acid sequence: CASSQDGVEAFF.

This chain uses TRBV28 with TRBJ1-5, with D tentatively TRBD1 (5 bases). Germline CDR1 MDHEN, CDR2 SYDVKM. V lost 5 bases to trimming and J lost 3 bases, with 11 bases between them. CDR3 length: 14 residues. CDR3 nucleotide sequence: TGTGCCAGCAGTGTGTGGGGCAACAATCAGCCCCAGCATTTT. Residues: CASSVWGNNQPQHF.

Here the CDR3 reads CASSLRTGDKGEQFF. The CDR3 bases are TGTGCCAGCAGTCTCAGGACAGGGGATAAAGGTGAGCAGTTCTTC. The rearrangement links TRBV27 to TRBJ2-1, with 9 bases identical to TRBD1. The CDR3 runs to 15 residues. V shed 5 bases and J 9 bases; nucleotides not matched to a gene: 11. The germline V gene has CDR1 MNHEY and CDR2 SMNVEV (reference sequence).

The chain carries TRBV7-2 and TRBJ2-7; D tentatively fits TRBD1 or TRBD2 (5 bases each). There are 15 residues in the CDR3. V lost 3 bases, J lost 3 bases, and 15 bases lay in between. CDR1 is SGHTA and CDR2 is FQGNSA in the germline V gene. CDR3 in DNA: TGTGCCAGCAGCTTCTACCTGGGACGGGACTACGAGCAGTACTTC. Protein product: CASSFYLGRDYEQYF. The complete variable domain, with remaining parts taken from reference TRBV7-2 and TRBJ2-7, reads GAGVSQSPSNKVTEKGKDVELRCDPISGHTALYWYRQSLGQGLEFLIYFQGNSAPDKSGLPSDRFSAERTGGSVSTLTIQRTQQEDSAVYLCASSFYLGRDYEQYFGPGTRLTVT.

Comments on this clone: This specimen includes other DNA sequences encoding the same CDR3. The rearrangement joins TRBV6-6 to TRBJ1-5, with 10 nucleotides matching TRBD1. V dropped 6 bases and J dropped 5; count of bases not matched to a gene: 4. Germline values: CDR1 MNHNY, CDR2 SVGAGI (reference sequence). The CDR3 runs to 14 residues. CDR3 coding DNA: TGTGCCAGCAGAAGACAGGGGGCAGATCAGCCCCAGCATTTT. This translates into CASRRQGADQPQHF.

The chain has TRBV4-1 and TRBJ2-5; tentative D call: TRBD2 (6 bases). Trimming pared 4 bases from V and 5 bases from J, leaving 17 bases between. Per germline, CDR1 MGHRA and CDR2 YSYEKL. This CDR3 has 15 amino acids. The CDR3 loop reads CASSPFSRGLETQYF. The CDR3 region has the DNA TGCGCCAGCAGCCCGTTTTCTCGGGGGTTGGAGACCCAGTACTTC.

CDR3 in amino acids: CASSRTGTGVYEQYF. The DNA for the CDR3 is TGCGCCAGCAGCCGGACCGGGACAGGGGTTTACGAGCAGTACTTC. This rearrangement joins TRBV4-1 to TRBJ2-7; 10 nucleotides match TRBD1. Germline values: CDR1 MGHRA, CDR2 YSYEKL. CDR3 length: 15 amino acids. V shed 4 bases and J 4 bases; nucleotides not matched to a gene: 7.